This TCR beta chain originates from a study of vaccination and CD4 T cells after COVID-19. The Oncomine TCR Beta short-read assay was applied to DNA of cultured CD4+ T cells. Genomic DNA was extracted from cultured CD4+ T cells. One entry per CDR3 protein, called by TCRdb with MiXCR from the PCR reads. Of about 7,100 distinct CDR3 sequences in the sample, roughly 76% were seen once. On this clonotype itself: Its antigen is unknown.

The germline V gene encodes CDR1 ENHRY and CDR2 SYGVKD. This CDR3 has 10 residues. Study-wide points: Convalescent patients' clones that were vaccine-specific were spike mono-reactive in 304 of 307 cases.

Regarding treatment: approximately 9-day PBMC culture with coronavirus spike peptide pools or control peptides (ViraFEST assay). Following expansion of antigen-specific T cells with peptide pools, ViraFEST then sequenced TCRs. Cultures used over 1.5 million PBMCs per well, roughly 9.6 IU/ml IL-2 and roughly 9 ug/ml peptides. This clonotype originated in a human donor who had recovered from COVID-19. The chain has TRBV10-3 and TRBJ2-7; D is perhaps TRBD1 (6 bases). Input material: CD4+ T cells from blood, cultured in vitro. CDR3 amino acids: CASGEYEQYF. CDR3 DNA: TGTGCTTCAGGGGAGTACGAGCAGTACTTC.